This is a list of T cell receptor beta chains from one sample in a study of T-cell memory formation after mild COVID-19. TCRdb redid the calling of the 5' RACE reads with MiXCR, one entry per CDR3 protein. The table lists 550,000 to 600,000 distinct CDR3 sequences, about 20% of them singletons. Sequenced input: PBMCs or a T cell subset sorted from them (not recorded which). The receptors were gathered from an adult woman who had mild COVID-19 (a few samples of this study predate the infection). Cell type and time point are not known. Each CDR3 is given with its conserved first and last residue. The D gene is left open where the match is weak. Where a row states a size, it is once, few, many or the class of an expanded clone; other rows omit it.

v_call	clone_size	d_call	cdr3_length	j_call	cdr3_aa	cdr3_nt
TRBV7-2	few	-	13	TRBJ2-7	CASRGSSLYEQYF	TGTGCCTCAAGGGGGTCCTCTCTTTACGAGCAGTACTTC
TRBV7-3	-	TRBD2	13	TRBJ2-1	CASAGTRGNEQFF	TGTGCCAGTGCCGGGACTAGGGGGAATGAGCAGTTCTTC
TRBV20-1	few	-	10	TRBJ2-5	CSAEKETQYF	TGCAGTGCCGAGAAAGAGACCCAGTACTTC
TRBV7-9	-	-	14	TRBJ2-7	CASSPPERVYEQYF	TGTGCCAGCAGCCCTCCGGAGCGGGTCTACGAGCAGTACTTC
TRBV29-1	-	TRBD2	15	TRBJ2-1	CSVRTSGNGYNEQFF	TGCAGCGTTAGGACTAGCGGGAACGGGTACAATGAGCAGTTCTTC
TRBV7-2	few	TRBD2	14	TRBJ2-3	CASSQTSGRDTQYF	TGTGCCAGCAGCCAAACTAGCGGACGAGATACGCAGTATTTT
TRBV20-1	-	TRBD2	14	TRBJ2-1	CSAREPTSLNEQFF	TGCAGTGCTAGAGAGCCGACTAGCCTCAATGAGCAGTTCTTC
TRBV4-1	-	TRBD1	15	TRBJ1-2	CASSQSLGQDYGYTF	TGCGCCAGCAGCCAAAGTTTGGGACAGGACTATGGCTACACCTTC
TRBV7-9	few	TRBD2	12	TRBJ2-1	CASSLSRDYGFF	TGTGCCAGCAGCTTAAGTCGGGACTACGGGTTCTTC
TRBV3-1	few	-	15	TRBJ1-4	CASSRQGTTNEKLFF	TGTGCCAGCAGCCGTCAGGGGACAACTAATGAAAAACTGTTTTTT
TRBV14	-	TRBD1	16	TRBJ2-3	CASSPLRQGPTDTQYF	TGTGCCAGCAGCCCTCTAAGACAGGGACCCACAGATACGCAGTATTTT
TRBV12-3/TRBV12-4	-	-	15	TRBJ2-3	CASSRGGGITDTQYF	TGTGCCAGCAGCCGAGGGGGGGGAATCACAGATACGCAGTATTTT
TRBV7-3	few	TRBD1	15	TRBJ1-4	CASSLDRVAGEKLFF	TGTGCCAGCAGCCTAGACAGGGTGGCCGGCGAAAAACTGTTTTTT
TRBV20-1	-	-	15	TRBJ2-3	CSAGGSRGPTDTQYF	TGCAGTGCCGGAGGCTCTCGGGGCCCCACAGATACGCAGTATTTT
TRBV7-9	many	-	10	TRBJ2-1	CASSDNEQFF	TGTGCCAGCAGCGACAATGAGCAGTTCTTC
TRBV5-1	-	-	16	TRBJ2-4	CASSSDIHLAKNIQYF	TGCGCCAGCAGCTCTGATATCCACCTAGCCAAAAACATTCAGTACTTC
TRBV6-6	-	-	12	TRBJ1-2	CASSPHSNGYTF	TGTGCCAGCAGTCCCCACAGCAATGGCTACACCTTC
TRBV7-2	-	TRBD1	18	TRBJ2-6	CASSSWTGAFPGANVLTF	TGTGCCAGCAGCTCCTGGACAGGGGCCTTCCCCGGGGCCAACGTCCTGACTTTC
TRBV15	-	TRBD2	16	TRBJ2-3	CATTGSGAGGRDTQYF	TGTGCCACCACTGGAAGTGGAGCGGGGGGGCGTGATACGCAGTATTTT
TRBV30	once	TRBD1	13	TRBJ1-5	CAWGQGFYQPQHF	TGTGCCTGGGGACAGGGGTTCTATCAGCCCCAGCATTTT
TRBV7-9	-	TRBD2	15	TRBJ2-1	CASSPYRGGSNEQFF	TGTGCCAGCAGTCCCTACCGGGGGGGTTCAAATGAGCAGTTCTTC
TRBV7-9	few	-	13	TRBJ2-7	CASSLDVGVEQYF	TGTGCCAGCAGCTTAGACGTCGGGGTCGAGCAGTACTTC
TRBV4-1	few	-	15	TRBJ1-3	CASSQWVSSGNTIYF	TGCGCCAGCAGCCAATGGGTCAGCTCTGGAAACACCATATATTTT
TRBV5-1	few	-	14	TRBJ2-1	CASSLVAGKDSQFF	TGCGCCAGCAGCTTGGTGGCGGGGAAGGACTCGCAGTTCTTC
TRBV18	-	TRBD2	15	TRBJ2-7	CASSRSGTGSYEQYF	TGTGCCAGCTCTCGCAGCGGGACCGGGTCCTACGAGCAGTACTTC
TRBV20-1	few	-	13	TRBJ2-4	CSARRESRDIQYF	TGCAGTGCTAGAAGGGAATCCCGGGACATTCAGTACTTC
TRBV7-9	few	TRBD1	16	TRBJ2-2	CASSRGQGRNTGELFF	TGTGCCAGCAGTCGCGGACAGGGAAGGAACACCGGGGAGCTGTTTTTT
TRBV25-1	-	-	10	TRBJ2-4	CALDGNIQYF	TGTGCCCTCGACGGGAACATTCAGTACTTC
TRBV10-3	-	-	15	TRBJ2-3	CAISESGGAADTQYF	TGTGCCATCAGTGAGTCTGGCGGGGCGGCAGATACGCAGTATTTT
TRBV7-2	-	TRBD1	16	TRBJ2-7	CASSLEYGQGAREQYF	TGTGCCAGCAGCTTAGAATACGGACAGGGGGCCAGGGAGCAGTACTTC
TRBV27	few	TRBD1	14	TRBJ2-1	CASSPRQGWDEQFF	TGTGCCAGCAGTCCCCGACAGGGTTGGGATGAGCAGTTCTTC
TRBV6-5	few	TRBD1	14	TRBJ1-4	CASSAGQGDEKLFF	TGTGCCAGTTCCGCGGGACAGGGAGATGAAAAACTGTTTTTT